The 28 T cell receptor beta chains in this list originate from one sample, sequenced in a study of radiation and T cells in renal cell carcinoma. The table came from immunoSEQ multiplex PCR; TCRdb's copy has only in-frame clones and leaves some out. The sample consists of around 140,000 clones, about 87% of them appearing once. The time point denotes: baseline pretreatment blood. As to treatment: 15 Gy SBRT to primary tumor, nephrectomy 4 weeks later. The sequencing here drew on blood, taken from a patient whose treatment included radiotherapy and nephrectomy. The receptors shown here come from a woman aged 70-85 years with renal cell carcinoma.

The CDR3 here is CASSDKEGTGANVLTF. The DNA of the CDR3 is TGTGCCAGCAGCGACAAAGAAGGGACTGGGGCCAACGTCCTGACTTTC. The chain carries TRBV4-2 and TRBJ2-6; D is uncertain. Per germline, CDR1 LGHNA and CDR2 YNFKEQ. The CDR3 is 16 residues long. Trimming removed 5 bases from V and 2 bases from J, with 13 bases in between.

The rearrangement uses TRBV4-1 and TRBJ2-7; D is perhaps TRBD1 (6 bases). The germline V gene encodes CDR1 MGHRA and CDR2 YSYEKL. V shed 1 base and J shed 2 bases, with 12 bases lying between them. CDR3 size: 15 residues. CDR3 in DNA: TGCGCCAGCAGCCAAGTTACAGGGAGACCCTACGAGCAGTACTTC. Its translation: CASSQVTGRPYEQYF.

CDR3 sequence reads: CASSIEGQIYGYTF. The CDR3 DNA follows: TGTGCCAGTAGTATAGAAGGACAGATCTATGGCTACACCTTC. The chain recombines TRBV19 with TRBJ1-2; D may be TRBD1 (6 bases). The CDR3 has 14 residues. V was trimmed by 0 bases and J by 4 bases, leaving 9 bases between them. Germline CDR1 is LNHDA and CDR2 is SQIVND (reference sequence).

This clone was detected once. The chain links TRBV6-5 to TRBJ1-2; D is ambiguous. The CDR3 consists of 12 residues. Germline values: CDR1 MNHEY, CDR2 SVGAGI. V was trimmed by 5 bases and J by 9 bases, leaving 13 bases between them. CDR3 DNA: TGTGCCAGCAGTGAAGGTAGTATTAGCTACACCTTC. It yields the protein CASSEGSISYTF.

The genes are TRBV14 and TRBJ2-2; 7 bases agree with TRBD2. V dropped 8 bases and J dropped 4; count of bases not matched to a gene: 16. The germline V gene has CDR1 SGHDN and CDR2 FVKESK. This CDR3 is 17 amino acids long. This CDR3 is CASSRGGGPSSTGELFF. The CDR3 coding sequence is TGTGCCAGCTCCCGAGGCGGGGGACCCTCGAGCACCGGGGAGCTGTTTTTT.

The rearrangement uses TRBV14 and TRBJ2-7; 10 nucleotides line up with TRBD1. The CDR3 is 13 residues long. The J segment lost 3 bases and the V segment lost 6 bases, leaving 2 bases of the junction unmatched. Germline V CDR1 and CDR2: SGHDN, FVKESK. The CDR3 bases are TGTGCCAGCAGAAGGGACAGGGGCTACGAGCAGTACTTC. This translates into CASRRDRGYEQYF.

The gene calls are TRBV5-1 and TRBJ2-5, with D maybe TRBD1 (6 bases). Trimming took 2 bases from V and 7 from J, leaving 18 bases between them. The CDR3 has 15 amino acids. Germline V gene data show CDR1 as SGHRS and CDR2 as YFSETQ. CDR3 amino acids: CASSFAGTLDSTQYF. CDR3 DNA sequence: TGCGCCAGCAGCTTCGCCGGGACACTAGATTCGACCCAGTACTTC.

V is TRBV10-1 and J is TRBJ2-7; unclear D gene. The V end was cut by 2 bases, the J end by 0 bases, with 14 bases between. There are 16 residues in the CDR3. The germline gives CDR1 WNHNN, CDR2 SYGVQD (reference sequence). DNA of the CDR3: TGCGCCAGCAGTGAGGAAACCCGCATAGGCTCCTACGAGCAGTACTTC. Translating gives CASSEETRIGSYEQYF.

The chain has TRBV6-1 and TRBJ1-2; perhaps TRBD1 as D (6 bases). CDR3 length: 13 residues. Trimming pared 5 bases from V and 3 bases from J, leaving 10 bases between. Germline CDR1 MNHNS, CDR2 SASEGT. CDR3 sequence (DNA): TGTGCCAGCAGTCCCGGGACACACTATGGCTACACCTTC. Translated: CASSPGTHYGYTF.

The J gene is TRBJ1-1, the V gene TRBV7-2; 7 positions match TRBD1. V lost 5 bases, J lost 7 bases, and 10 bases stayed unmatched. Germline V gene sequence: CDR1 SGHTA, CDR2 FQGNSA. The CDR3 covers 14 residues. CDR3 bases: TGTGCCAGCAGCCCCTCGTTAGGACAGGTTGAAGCTTTCTTT. This encodes CASSPSLGQVEAFF.

The count of this clone is one. The chain employs TRBV4-3 and TRBJ2-3; 7 bases agree with TRBD2. Germline CDR1 is LGHNA and CDR2 is YSLEER. J lost 2 bases, V lost 0 bases, and 2 bases had no gene match. This CDR3 is built from 15 residues. CDR3 region: CASSQDRGDTDTQYF. CDR3 bases: TGCGCCAGCAGCCAAGATCGGGGGGACACAGATACGCAGTATTTT.

The rearrangement links TRBV5-1 to TRBJ2-5; D call uncertain. Germline V gives CDR1 SGHRS, CDR2 YFSETQ. Trimming shortened V by 0 bases and J by 0 bases, and 6 bases separated the two germline ends. The CDR3 loop spans 14 amino acids. In DNA, the CDR3 is TGCGCCAGCAGCTTGGAGACCCACCAAGAGACCCAGTACTTC. Protein: CASSLETHQETQYF. The full variable domain, completed using reference TRBV5-1 and TRBJ2-5, is KAGVTQTPRYLIKTRGQQVTLSCSPISGHRSVSWYQQTPGQGLQFLFEYFSETQRNKGNFPGRFSGRQFSNSRSEMNVSTLELGDSALYLCASSLETHQETQYFGPGTRLLVL.

This chain links TRBV2 with TRBJ1-1, with D perhaps TRBD1 (5 bases). This CDR3 has 14 residues. Germline V gene sequence: CDR1 SNHLY, CDR2 FYNNEI. V lost 0 bases and J 10 bases, leaving 15 bases between the germline ends. The CDR3 here is CASSEARSNQGAFF. CDR3 DNA: TGTGCCAGCAGTGAAGCGCGGAGCAACCAGGGAGCTTTCTTT.

The V gene is TRBV7-2, the J gene TRBJ1-3; D call uncertain. Looked up from germline, CDR1 is SGHTA and CDR2 is FQGNSA. V was shortened by 4 bases and J by 0 bases, with 13 bases between the two germline ends. This CDR3 has 16 amino acids. The CDR3 protein is CASSSGVGVSGNTIYF. The CDR3 DNA reads TGTGCCAGCAGCTCAGGAGTAGGAGTCTCTGGAAACACCATATATTTT. The whole variable domain, remainder taken from reference TRBV7-2 and TRBJ1-3, is GAGVSQSPSNKVTEKGKDVELRCDPISGHTALYWYRQSLGQGLEFLIYFQGNSAPDKSGLPSDRFSAERTGGSVSTLTIQRTQQEDSAVYLCASSSGVGVSGNTIYFGEGSWLTVV.

V usage is TRBV19 and J usage is TRBJ1-5; no definite D call. Germline V gene sequence: CDR1 LNHDA, CDR2 SQIVND (reference sequence). Trimming took 3 bases from V and 5 from J, leaving 5 bases between them. This CDR3 is 12 amino acids long. In nucleotides, the CDR3 is TGTGCCAGTAGTATCGTCGATCAGCCCCAGCATTTT. Its translation is CASSIVDQPQHF.

CDR3 sequence reads: CASSLGGGDYGYTF. Written as DNA, the CDR3 is TGTGCCAGCAGCTTAGGGGGAGGAGACTATGGCTACACCTTC. The chain employs TRBV5-6 and TRBJ1-2; a weak D match, TRBD1 (6 bases). Trimming took 2 bases from V and 3 from J, leaving 11 bases between them. In germline, CDR1 is SGHDT, CDR2 YYEEEE. The CDR3 contains 14 residues.

V usage is TRBV11-3 and J usage is TRBJ1-2; 7 bases agree with TRBD1. The CDR3 contains 13 residues. Trimming removed 7 bases from V and 0 bases from J; junction bases left unmatched: 2. In germline, CDR1 is SGHNT, CDR2 YENEEA. CDR3 nucleotides: TGTGCCAGCAAGGGGGCCACTAACTATGGCTACACCTTC. As protein: CASKGATNYGYTF.

This sequence joins TRBV19 and TRBJ1-5; D is ambiguous. This CDR3 is built from 14 residues. Trimming removed 8 bases at V and 2 bases at J, with 13 bases between. Germline V gene lookup returns CDR1 LNHDA and CDR2 SQIVND (reference sequence). The CDR3 here is CASAPTRGNQPQHF. In DNA form, the CDR3 reads TGTGCCAGTGCCCCTACCCGGGGCAATCAGCCCCAGCATTTT.

V gene TRBV4-3 combines with J gene TRBJ2-2; the D is unclear. This CDR3 contains 14 residues. CDR1 and CDR2 (germline): LGHNA, YSLEER. V dropped 4 bases and J dropped 0 bases, with 6 bases sitting between them. The DNA of the CDR3 is TGCGCCAGCAGCCGCCGGGCGAACACCGGGGAGCTGTTTTTT. Residues: CASSRRANTGELFF.

The genes are TRBV5-4 and TRBJ2-2; D might be TRBD1 or TRBD2, each matching 5 bases. The CDR3 totals 14 residues. Germline CDR1 reads SGHNT; CDR2 reads YYREEE (reference sequence). Trimming stripped 0 bases from V and 7 bases from J, with 10 bases between. The CDR3 loop reads CASSLARGIGELFF. CDR3 bases: TGTGCCAGCAGCTTGGCGAGGGGAATCGGGGAGCTGTTTTTT.

The V call is TRBV2, the J call TRBJ1-5, with D possibly being TRBD1 (5 bases). Trimming stripped 9 bases from V and 0 bases from J, with 12 bases between. The germline CDR1 and CDR2 sequences are SNHLY and FYNNEI. The CDR3 contains 14 residues. CDR3 sequence: CASSPTGSNQPQHF. The CDR3 DNA follows: TGTGCCAGTTCTCCAACAGGTAGCAATCAGCCCCAGCATTTT.

The chain combines TRBV15 with TRBJ2-7, with D unclear. Germline assignment: CDR1 LNHNV and CDR2 YYDKDF (reference sequence). The CDR3 length is 12 residues. The germline V and J ends were trimmed by 1 base and 13 bases, with 14 bases remaining between them. This CDR3 is CATSRGLEFPYF. CDR3 DNA: TGTGCCACCAGCAGAGGTCTTGAATTTCCTTACTTC. Complete variable domain (other parts from reference TRBV15 and TRBJ2-7): DAMVIQNPRYQVTQFGKPVTLSCSQTLNHNVMYWYQQKSSQAPKLLFHYYDKDFNNEADTPDNFQSRRPNTSFCFLDIRSPGLGDTAMYLCATSRGLEFPYFGPGTRLTVT.

J is TRBJ1-3 and V is TRBV19, with no clear D. Trimming took 6 bases from V and 7 from J, leaving 19 bases between them. Germline V gene sequence: CDR1 LNHDA, CDR2 SQIVND (reference sequence). CDR3 length: 15 residues. The CDR3 coding sequence is TGTGCCAGTAGAGGGAAAGCCCCAGTCGGCAACACCATATATTTT. Protein sequence: CASRGKAPVGNTIYF.

The J gene is TRBJ2-5, the V gene TRBV4-2, with a possible D match to TRBD2 (7 bases). Germline assignment: CDR1 LGHNA and CDR2 YNFKEQ. This CDR3 spans 18 amino acids. The germline V and J ends were trimmed by 1 base and 5 bases, with 23 bases remaining between them. The CDR3: CASSQVRGEGGVRETQYF. Here the CDR3 DNA reads TGTGCCAGCAGCCAAGTCCGCGGGGAGGGGGGCGTTCGGGAGACCCAGTACTTC.

This clone was recorded only once. The rearrangement links TRBV5-4 to TRBJ2-7; no clear D. CDR3 size: 14 residues. V lost 4 bases and J lost 0, with 11 bases in between. Germline V gene lookup returns CDR1 SGHNT and CDR2 YYREEE (reference sequence). CDR3 DNA: TGTGCCAGCAGCAGGACGGCCAGCTCCTACGAGCAGTACTTC. The encoded protein is CASSRTASSYEQYF.

The chain combines TRBV30 with TRBJ2-5; D is perhaps TRBD2 (6 bases). From germline, CDR1 is GTSNPN and CDR2 SVGIG (reference sequence). There are 13 residues in the CDR3. With 0 bases removed from V and 5 bases from J, the gap between germline ends came to 10 bases. The CDR3 loop reads CAWSVGGRETQYF. The CDR3 DNA sequence: TGTGCCTGGAGTGTGGGGGGTAGGGAGACCCAGTACTTC.

The chain is built from TRBV7-9 and TRBJ1-1; D uncertain. Germline V gene lookup returns CDR1 SEHNR and CDR2 FQNEAQ (reference sequence). The CDR3 consists of 11 residues. Deletions cut 2 bases from V and 11 bases from J, with 9 bases between. In DNA, the CDR3 is TGTGCCAGCAGCTTACAGTACGGGGCTTTCTTT. Translating gives CASSLQYGAFF.

V usage is TRBV19 and J usage is TRBJ2-7; TRBD1 matches 8 bases. After removal of 4 bases from V and 0 bases from J, the junction contained 11 bases not matched to a gene. CDR1 is LNHDA and CDR2 is SQIVND in the germline V gene (reference sequence). CDR3 length equals 17 residues. The DNA of the CDR3 is TGTGCCAGTAGTACCGGGACAGGAATTGGCAGCTCCTACGAGCAGTACTTC. This sequence encodes CASSTGTGIGSSYEQYF.